A selection of T cell receptor beta chains follows, all from one sample in a study of T cells expressing NK-cell markers. TCRdb reprocessed the 5' RACE reads and keeps a single row for each CDR3 protein, giving no DNA. The listing records a few hundred thousand distinct CDR3 sequences. Sequencing used blood T cells: a sorted CD56 or NKG2C T cell subset, CD4+ or CD8+ T cells, or bulk PBMC T cells (not recorded which). The receptors were gathered from a man aged 18 to 30 in good health. Both conserved end residues are part of each CDR3.

CDR3 protein	V gene	J gene
CASRPSGLADSYNEQFF	TRBV12-3/TRBV12-4	TRBJ2-1
CASSYSGRGTDTQYF	TRBV6-2/TRBV6-3	TRBJ2-3
CASSQVVLAGMGEQFF	TRBV14	TRBJ2-1
CASSLGHRVTNEKLFF	TRBV5-1	TRBJ1-4
CASSPHWGRFTDTQYF	TRBV7-9	TRBJ2-3
CASSLWEGIGGYTF	TRBV12-3/TRBV12-4	TRBJ1-2
CASSYGNGNTEAFF	TRBV18	TRBJ1-1
CASSSLLSGFSYEQYF	TRBV27	TRBJ2-7
CASTRRHQETQYF	TRBV7-2	TRBJ2-5
CASSYRDKAFF	TRBV6-5	TRBJ1-1
CASSVAPGWDTEAFF	TRBV9	TRBJ1-1
CASRSGVGGANVLTF	TRBV6-1	TRBJ2-6
CASRGPGGVPYNEQFF	TRBV2	TRBJ2-1
CASSFPQGSNYGYTF	TRBV7-9	TRBJ1-2
CASFPFNYNSPLHF	TRBV28	TRBJ1-6
CATPGGMAQETQYF	TRBV2	TRBJ2-5
CATSDTGGTDTQYF	TRBV24-1	TRBJ2-3
CASSFRGDRNTIYF	TRBV12-3/TRBV12-4	TRBJ1-3
CASSLDRGNTDTQYF	TRBV5-1	TRBJ2-3
CAWRHGGAKNIQYF	TRBV30	TRBJ2-4